These T cell receptor beta chains were read from a single sample in a study of T cell repertoires in cytomegalovirus infection. In TCRdb, the reads were re-called with MiXCR into one record per CDR3 protein. Of 360,000 or so distinct CDR3 sequences listed, 34% are singletons. Antigens of these TCRs are unknown. The sample in question was cultured PBMCs, obtained from culture after CMV antigen stimulation. The receptors come from a human donor in good health (CMV status not recorded). Some clones in this sample may be carry-over from other donors' samples. The CDR3 runs from the conserved cysteine through the conserved F or W. A D gene is named only where the DNA matches it firmly. Clone size is given for some rows only: seen once, a few or many times, or a class if the clone is expanded.

CDR3 DNA: TGTGCCAGCTCACCCGGGACCACAGATACGCAGTATTTT
CDR3 protein: CASSPGTTDTQYF
D gene: -
V gene: TRBV18
clone size: -
J gene: TRBJ2-3

CDR3 DNA: TGTGCCAGCAGTCCCTCCCGGACAGGCTTACGTGGCTACACCTTC
CDR3 protein: CASSPSRTGLRGYTF
D gene: TRBD1
V gene: TRBV6-1
clone size: many
J gene: TRBJ1-2

CDR3 DNA: TGTGCCAGCAGCCAGTATGCGGCGGGTGAGCAGTTCTTC
CDR3 protein: CASSQYAAGEQFF
D gene: -
V gene: TRBV7-2
clone size: -
J gene: TRBJ2-1

CDR3 DNA: TGTGCCAGCAGTGAGGGTTATGGCTACACCTTC
CDR3 protein: CASSEGYGYTF
D gene: -
V gene: TRBV28
clone size: many
J gene: TRBJ1-2

CDR3 DNA: TGCAGTGCCCCGGGGGAGGGTCTAAACTCTGGAAACACCATATATTTT
CDR3 protein: CSAPGEGLNSGNTIYF
D gene: -
V gene: TRBV20-1
clone size: -
J gene: TRBJ1-3

CDR3 DNA: TGTGCCAGCAGTGAAGGCAGGGATGGCTACACCTTC
CDR3 protein: CASSEGRDGYTF
D gene: -
V gene: TRBV6-4
clone size: -
J gene: TRBJ1-2

CDR3 DNA: TGTGCCAGCTCACCCTCGACCGACTACGAGCAGTACTTC
CDR3 protein: CASSPSTDYEQYF
D gene: -
V gene: TRBV18
clone size: -
J gene: TRBJ2-7

CDR3 DNA: TGTGCCAGCAGTAGACTAAGGACTAGCGGATTCACAGATACGCAGTATTTT
CDR3 protein: CASSRLRTSGFTDTQYF
D gene: TRBD2
V gene: TRBV6-2/TRBV6-3
clone size: -
J gene: TRBJ2-3

CDR3 DNA: TGTGCCAGCAGCTCAGGACTAGCGGGAGTACTAGAGACCCAGTACTTC
CDR3 protein: CASSSGLAGVLETQYF
D gene: TRBD2
V gene: TRBV7-2
clone size: -
J gene: TRBJ2-5

CDR3 DNA: TGTGCCAGCAGCTTAGCGGTGAGTTGGCTAGCGGATTCCTACGAGCAGTACTTC
CDR3 protein: CASSLAVSWLADSYEQYF
D gene: TRBD2
V gene: TRBV7-9
clone size: many
J gene: TRBJ2-7

CDR3 DNA: TGCGCCAGCAGCCAAGTTAACAGGGGACATGGCTACACCTTC
CDR3 protein: CASSQVNRGHGYTF
D gene: TRBD1
V gene: TRBV4-1
clone size: many
J gene: TRBJ1-2

CDR3 DNA: TGTGCCAGCAGTTACTCGACGCTCGGGAACACTGAAGCTTTCTTT
CDR3 protein: CASSYSTLGNTEAFF
D gene: -
V gene: TRBV6-2/TRBV6-3
clone size: -
J gene: TRBJ1-1

CDR3 DNA: TGTGCCAGCAGTTTGAGTAGCGGAGGAGGGCAGTACTTC
CDR3 protein: CASSLSSGGGQYF
D gene: -
V gene: TRBV27
clone size: few
J gene: TRBJ2-7

CDR3 DNA: TGTGCCAGCAGCTTAGGATCCCAGGGTAGCGAAAAACTGTTTTTT
CDR3 protein: CASSLGSQGSEKLFF
D gene: -
V gene: TRBV7-8
clone size: many
J gene: TRBJ1-4

CDR3 DNA: TGTGCCAGCAGACAGAGCGGGGCCTATGGCTACACCTTC
CDR3 protein: CASRQSGAYGYTF
D gene: -
V gene: TRBV7-2
clone size: medium-sized
J gene: TRBJ1-2

CDR3 DNA: TGTGCCAGCAGCTTAGATTCCGGGGAGCTGTTTTTT
CDR3 protein: CASSLDSGELFF
D gene: -
V gene: TRBV7-8
clone size: many
J gene: TRBJ2-2

CDR3 DNA: TGTGCCAGCAGCCATGGACTAGCGGGAGAAAGGAGCACAGATACGCAGTATTTT
CDR3 protein: CASSHGLAGERSTDTQYF
D gene: TRBD2
V gene: TRBV11-3
clone size: -
J gene: TRBJ2-3

CDR3 DNA: TGCGCCAGCAGCCGCTGGTCTAGCGAGAATGAGCAGTTCTTC
CDR3 protein: CASSRWSSENEQFF
D gene: -
V gene: TRBV4-3
clone size: -
J gene: TRBJ2-1

CDR3 DNA: TGTGCCACCAGCAAAGCGGATGGTTTAGATGAGCAGTTCTTC
CDR3 protein: CATSKADGLDEQFF
D gene: -
V gene: TRBV15
clone size: -
J gene: TRBJ2-1

CDR3 DNA: TGTGCCAGCAGCTTAGGGACAGGGATGTACGAGCAGTACTTC
CDR3 protein: CASSLGTGMYEQYF
D gene: TRBD1
V gene: TRBV5-6
clone size: -
J gene: TRBJ2-7

CDR3 DNA: TGCGCCAGCAGCCAAGATCGGTTAGGGGGATATGGCTACACCTTC
CDR3 protein: CASSQDRLGGYGYTF
D gene: -
V gene: TRBV4-1
clone size: -
J gene: TRBJ1-2

CDR3 DNA: TGTGCCAGCAGTTTAAACAGAGGGGGTGGTGGCTACACCTTC
CDR3 protein: CASSLNRGGGGYTF
D gene: -
V gene: TRBV28
clone size: few
J gene: TRBJ1-2

CDR3 DNA: TGTGCCAGTAGGCAATGGCGGGAGAACAATGAGCAGTTCTTC
CDR3 protein: CASRQWRENNEQFF
D gene: TRBD2
V gene: TRBV19
clone size: -
J gene: TRBJ2-1

CDR3 DNA: TGCGCCAGCAGCCAATCCCACCATTGGGCTGATCTAGCGGGGGCCTACAATGAGCAGTTCTTC
CDR3 protein: CASSQSHHWADLAGAYNEQFF
D gene: TRBD2
V gene: TRBV4-3
clone size: few
J gene: TRBJ2-1

CDR3 DNA: TGTGCCAGCAGTTTAGGGAGCGGGGAAAGGAATGAGCAGTTCTTC
CDR3 protein: CASSLGSGERNEQFF
D gene: TRBD2
V gene: TRBV27
clone size: few
J gene: TRBJ2-1

CDR3 DNA: TGTGCCAGCAGCTTAGTGGCGGGGCCCCATGAGCAGTTCTTC
CDR3 protein: CASSLVAGPHEQFF
D gene: -
V gene: TRBV11-3
clone size: many
J gene: TRBJ2-1

CDR3 DNA: TGCGCCAGCAGCTTCGGACTAGCGGGAGGCTATGAGCAGTTCTTC
CDR3 protein: CASSFGLAGGYEQFF
D gene: TRBD2
V gene: TRBV4-3
clone size: few
J gene: TRBJ2-1

CDR3 DNA: TGTGCCAGCAGCCCCGTGCCGGGCCGTTCCTACGAGCAGTACTTC
CDR3 protein: CASSPVPGRSYEQYF
D gene: -
V gene: TRBV7-2
clone size: many
J gene: TRBJ2-7

CDR3 DNA: TGTGCCAGCAGTCCCGAGGGGGAGGTGATAACCGGGGAGCTGTTTTTT
CDR3 protein: CASSPEGEVITGELFF
D gene: -
V gene: TRBV6-2/TRBV6-3
clone size: -
J gene: TRBJ2-2

CDR3 DNA: TGTGCCAGCAGTTTAATAGGGACGGAACGTAGCGCCATATATTTT
CDR3 protein: CASSLIGTERSAIYF
D gene: -
V gene: TRBV28
clone size: -
J gene: TRBJ1-3

CDR3 DNA: TGTGCCAGCAGTGAAGTGGGTACTAGCGGGAAGAATGAGCAGTTCTTC
CDR3 protein: CASSEVGTSGKNEQFF
D gene: TRBD2
V gene: TRBV2
clone size: -
J gene: TRBJ2-1

CDR3 DNA: TGTGCCAGCAGTTTGAGGGGGACATATGAAAAACTGTTTTTT
CDR3 protein: CASSLRGTYEKLFF
D gene: -
V gene: TRBV27
clone size: -
J gene: TRBJ1-4

CDR3 DNA: TGTGCCAGCAGCCGCAGTGGAGGTTCTGGTAATGAGCAGTTCTTC
CDR3 protein: CASSRSGGSGNEQFF
D gene: -
V gene: TRBV7-2
clone size: few
J gene: TRBJ2-1

CDR3 DNA: TGTGCCAGTAGTATGGGAACCTTTGGAGGGATGAACACTGAAGCTTTCTTT
CDR3 protein: CASSMGTFGGMNTEAFF
D gene: -
V gene: TRBV19
clone size: -
J gene: TRBJ1-1

CDR3 DNA: TGTGCCAGCAGAGAACAGGGGATGCACGAGCAGTACTTC
CDR3 protein: CASREQGMHEQYF
D gene: TRBD1
V gene: TRBV28
clone size: -
J gene: TRBJ2-7

CDR3 DNA: TGTGCCAGTAGGTTACAGGGCACCGGGGAGCTGTTTTTT
CDR3 protein: CASRLQGTGELFF
D gene: -
V gene: TRBV19
clone size: few
J gene: TRBJ2-2

CDR3 DNA: TGCGCCAGCAGCCGACAATCGGGCCTAGCGGGTTTCTACAATGAGCAGTTCTTC
CDR3 protein: CASSRQSGLAGFYNEQFF
D gene: TRBD2
V gene: TRBV4-3
clone size: -
J gene: TRBJ2-1

CDR3 DNA: TGTGCCAGCAGCTGGGGACAGGGAGGCGGCTACACCTTC
CDR3 protein: CASSWGQGGGYTF
D gene: TRBD1
V gene: TRBV7-2
clone size: many
J gene: TRBJ1-2

CDR3 DNA: TGCGCCAGCAGCCGGACTAGCGGGTACACAAATGAGCAGTTCTTC
CDR3 protein: CASSRTSGYTNEQFF
D gene: TRBD2
V gene: TRBV4-1
clone size: few
J gene: TRBJ2-1

CDR3 DNA: TGTGCCAGCAGCGATTTCTCTGGGGCCAACGTCCTGACTTTC
CDR3 protein: CASSDFSGANVLTF
D gene: -
V gene: TRBV27
clone size: -
J gene: TRBJ2-6

CDR3 DNA: TGTGCCAGCAGCGTACGGACAGGGATAGACACTGAAGCTTTCTTT
CDR3 protein: CASSVRTGIDTEAFF
D gene: TRBD1
V gene: TRBV7-2
clone size: few
J gene: TRBJ1-1

CDR3 DNA: TGCAGTGCTAGAGATCCCCGACAGGTCGCGGATACGCAGTATTTT
CDR3 protein: CSARDPRQVADTQYF
D gene: -
V gene: TRBV20-1
clone size: -
J gene: TRBJ2-3

CDR3 DNA: TGTGCCAGCAGCTTACGGGCGGGGACCGTCACAGATACGCAGTATTTT
CDR3 protein: CASSLRAGTVTDTQYF
D gene: -
V gene: TRBV7-2
clone size: few
J gene: TRBJ2-3

CDR3 DNA: TGCGCCAGCAGCCAAGAGGATAGCGCCATTTACGAGCAGTACTTC
CDR3 protein: CASSQEDSAIYEQYF
D gene: -
V gene: TRBV4-1
clone size: few
J gene: TRBJ2-7

CDR3 DNA: TGTGCCAGCAGCTCTACCCGACAGGGGGCTCAAGGCTACACCTTC
CDR3 protein: CASSSTRQGAQGYTF
D gene: TRBD1
V gene: TRBV7-2
clone size: few
J gene: TRBJ1-2

CDR3 DNA: TGTGCCACCAGTTTTTCTACGTACACCGGGGAGCTGTTTTTT
CDR3 protein: CATSFSTYTGELFF
D gene: -
V gene: TRBV24-1
clone size: -
J gene: TRBJ2-2

CDR3 DNA: TGTGCCAGCAGCTTATTTCAGGGGGTCACCGGGGAGCTGTTTTTT
CDR3 protein: CASSLFQGVTGELFF
D gene: TRBD1
V gene: TRBV7-2
clone size: -
J gene: TRBJ2-2

CDR3 DNA: TGTGCCAGCAGCGTAGGAGAGGTTTCCTACGAGCAGTACTTC
CDR3 protein: CASSVGEVSYEQYF
D gene: -
V gene: TRBV9
clone size: -
J gene: TRBJ2-7

CDR3 DNA: TGTGCCAGCAGTATCCGAGGGACTTTTAGCTCCTACAATGAGCAGTTCTTC
CDR3 protein: CASSIRGTFSSYNEQFF
D gene: -
V gene: TRBV12-3/TRBV12-4
clone size: -
J gene: TRBJ2-1

CDR3 DNA: TGTGCCAGCAGCTTAGACGGGAGGCAAGAGACCCAGTACTTC
CDR3 protein: CASSLDGRQETQYF
D gene: TRBD2
V gene: TRBV7-2
clone size: many
J gene: TRBJ2-5

CDR3 DNA: TGTGCCAGCAGCCCAGTGGACAGTTCCTACAATGAGCAGTTCTTC
CDR3 protein: CASSPVDSSYNEQFF
D gene: -
V gene: TRBV7-6
clone size: few
J gene: TRBJ2-1

CDR3 DNA: TGTGCCAGCAGTCACCACCCCGGACAGGGAAGGAATGAGCAGTTCTTC
CDR3 protein: CASSHHPGQGRNEQFF
D gene: TRBD1
V gene: TRBV6-1
clone size: -
J gene: TRBJ2-1

CDR3 DNA: TGTGCCAGCACCGACAGGGATTTCCAAGAGACCCAGTACTTC
CDR3 protein: CASTDRDFQETQYF
D gene: TRBD1
V gene: TRBV2
clone size: -
J gene: TRBJ2-5

CDR3 DNA: TGTGCCAGCAGTTGGGCGGGCCGCGTTAACTATGGCTACACCTTC
CDR3 protein: CASSWAGRVNYGYTF
D gene: -
V gene: TRBV6-2/TRBV6-3
clone size: once
J gene: TRBJ1-2

CDR3 DNA: TGTGCCAGCAGCTTGGGACCCCTGCAAAGCGAGCAGTACTTC
CDR3 protein: CASSLGPLQSEQYF
D gene: -
V gene: TRBV7-6
clone size: few
J gene: TRBJ2-7

CDR3 DNA: TGTGCCAGCAGCTTAATGGGGACCGAGCAGTTCTTC
CDR3 protein: CASSLMGTEQFF
D gene: -
V gene: TRBV7-3
clone size: -
J gene: TRBJ2-1

CDR3 DNA: TGTGCCAGCAGTTACTCATCGGGACGATTCTACGAGCAGTACTTC
CDR3 protein: CASSYSSGRFYEQYF
D gene: -
V gene: TRBV6-6
clone size: -
J gene: TRBJ2-7

CDR3 DNA: TGCAGTGTCCGACACTCTGGAAACACCATATATTTT
CDR3 protein: CSVRHSGNTIYF
D gene: -
V gene: TRBV20-1
clone size: -
J gene: TRBJ1-3

CDR3 DNA: TGTGCCAGCGGGACCGGGACAGGGCTTTACAATGAGCAGTTCTTC
CDR3 protein: CASGTGTGLYNEQFF
D gene: TRBD1
V gene: TRBV6-2/TRBV6-3
clone size: -
J gene: TRBJ2-1

CDR3 DNA: TGTGCTAGTGGGACGGGGTACCAAGAGACCCAGTACTTC
CDR3 protein: CASGTGYQETQYF
D gene: -
V gene: TRBV12-5
clone size: once
J gene: TRBJ2-5